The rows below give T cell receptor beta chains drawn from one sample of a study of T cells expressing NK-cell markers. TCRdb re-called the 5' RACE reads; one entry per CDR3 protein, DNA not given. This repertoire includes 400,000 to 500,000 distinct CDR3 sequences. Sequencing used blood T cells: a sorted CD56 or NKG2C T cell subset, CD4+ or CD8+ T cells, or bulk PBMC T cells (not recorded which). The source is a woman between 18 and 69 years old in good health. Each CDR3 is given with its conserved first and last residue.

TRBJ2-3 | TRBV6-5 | CASSYRTSGGSTDTQYF
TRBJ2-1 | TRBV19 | CASSPLQSGAYNEQFF
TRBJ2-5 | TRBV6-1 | CASRLKASETQYF
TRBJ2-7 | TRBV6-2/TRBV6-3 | CASSYGRGYEQYF
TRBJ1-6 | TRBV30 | CAWSQDKNSPLHF
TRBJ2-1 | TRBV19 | CASSAASGSVYEQFF
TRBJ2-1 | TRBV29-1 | CSVVASGGQQFF
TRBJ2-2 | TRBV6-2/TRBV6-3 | CASSYEGESTGELFF
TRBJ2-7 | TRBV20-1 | CSARTGQGSYEQYF
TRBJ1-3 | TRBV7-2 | CASSPTDLGNTIYF
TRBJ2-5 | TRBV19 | CASRGAWAEETQYF
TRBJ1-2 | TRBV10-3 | CAIRGTGTDYGYTF
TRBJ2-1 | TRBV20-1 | CSARLAVAEYYNEQFF
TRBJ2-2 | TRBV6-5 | CASSYPKTDYPTNTGELFF
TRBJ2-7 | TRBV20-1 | CSAETGGYEQYF
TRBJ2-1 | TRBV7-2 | CASSLPQGAYNEQFF
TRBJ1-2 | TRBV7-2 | CASRGGQTALSNYGYTF
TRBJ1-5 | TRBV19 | CASSPEGQGSQPQHF
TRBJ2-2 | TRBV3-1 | CASSLRRRGGTGELFF
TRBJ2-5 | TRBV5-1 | CASSRTLGGAQETQYF
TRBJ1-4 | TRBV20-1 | CSARGGFNEKLFF
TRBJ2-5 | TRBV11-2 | CASSSRGFRTSGGVETQYF
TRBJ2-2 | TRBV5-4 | CASREAGTGDTGELFF
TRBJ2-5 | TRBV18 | CASSPSAAGVAETQYF
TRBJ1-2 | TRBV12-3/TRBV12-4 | CASSLSGQGQDPPGYTF
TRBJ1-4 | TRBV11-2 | CASSSYSTNEKLFF
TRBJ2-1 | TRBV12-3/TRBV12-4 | CASSQSHSGNEQFF
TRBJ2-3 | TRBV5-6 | CASSLEAGAGTDTQYF
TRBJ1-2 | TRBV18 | CASSPTQGVGYTF
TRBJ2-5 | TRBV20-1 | CSARSGVVRTQYF
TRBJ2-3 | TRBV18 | CASSPWDLTDTQYF
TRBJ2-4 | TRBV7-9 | CASSFGGDRENIQYF
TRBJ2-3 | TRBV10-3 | CAISRTSGTPDTQYF
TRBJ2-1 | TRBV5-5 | CASSLAASGYNEQFF
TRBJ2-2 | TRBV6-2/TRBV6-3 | CASGSGQGLVGELFF
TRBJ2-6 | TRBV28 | CASSPLSRGSSGANVLTF
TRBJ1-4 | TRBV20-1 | CSARDQGGREGEKLFF
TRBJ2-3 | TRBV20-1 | CSARDPGGTDTQYF
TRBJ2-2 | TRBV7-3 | CASSLAQGLELFF
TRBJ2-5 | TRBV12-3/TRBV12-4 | CASSLARGRGSETQYF